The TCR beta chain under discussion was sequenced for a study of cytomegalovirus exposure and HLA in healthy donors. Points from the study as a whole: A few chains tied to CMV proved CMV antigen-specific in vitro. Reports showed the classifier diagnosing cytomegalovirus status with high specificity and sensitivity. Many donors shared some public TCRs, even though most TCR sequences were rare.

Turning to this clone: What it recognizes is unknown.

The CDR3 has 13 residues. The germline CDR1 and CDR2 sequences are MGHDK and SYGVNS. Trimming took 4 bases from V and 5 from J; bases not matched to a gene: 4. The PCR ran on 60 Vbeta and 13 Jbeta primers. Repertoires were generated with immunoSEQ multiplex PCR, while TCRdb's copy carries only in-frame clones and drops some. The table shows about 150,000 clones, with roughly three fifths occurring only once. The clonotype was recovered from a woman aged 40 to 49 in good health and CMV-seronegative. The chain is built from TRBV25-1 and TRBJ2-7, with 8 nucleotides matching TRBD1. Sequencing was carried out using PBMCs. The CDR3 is CASSGDRGHEQYF. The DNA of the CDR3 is TGTGCCAGCAGTGGTGACAGGGGCCACGAGCAGTACTTC.